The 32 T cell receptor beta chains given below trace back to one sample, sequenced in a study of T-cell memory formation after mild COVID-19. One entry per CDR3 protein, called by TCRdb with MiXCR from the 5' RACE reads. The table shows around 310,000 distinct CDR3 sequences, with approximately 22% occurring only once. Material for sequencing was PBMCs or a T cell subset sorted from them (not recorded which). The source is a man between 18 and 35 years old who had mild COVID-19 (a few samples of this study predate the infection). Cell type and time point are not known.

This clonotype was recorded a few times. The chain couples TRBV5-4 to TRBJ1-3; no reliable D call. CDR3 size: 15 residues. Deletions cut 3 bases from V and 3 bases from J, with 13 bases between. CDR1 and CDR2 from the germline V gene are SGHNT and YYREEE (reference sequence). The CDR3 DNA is TGTGCCAGCAGCTCGGCCCAAGCCGGTGGAAACACCATATATTTT. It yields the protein CASSSAQAGGNTIYF. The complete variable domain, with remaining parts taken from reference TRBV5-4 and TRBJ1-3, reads ETGVTQSPTHLIKTRGQQVTLRCSSQSGHNTVSWYQQALGQGPQFIFQYYREEENGRGNFPPRFSGLQFPNYSSELNVNALELDDSALYLCASSSAQAGGNTIYFGEGSWLTVV.

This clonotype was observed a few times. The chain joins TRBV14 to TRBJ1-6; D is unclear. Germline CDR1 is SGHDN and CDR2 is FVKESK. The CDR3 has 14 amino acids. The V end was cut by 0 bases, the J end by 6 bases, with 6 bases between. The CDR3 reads CASSQESFNSPLHF. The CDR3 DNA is TGTGCCAGCAGCCAAGAGTCGTTTAATTCACCCCTCCACTTT.

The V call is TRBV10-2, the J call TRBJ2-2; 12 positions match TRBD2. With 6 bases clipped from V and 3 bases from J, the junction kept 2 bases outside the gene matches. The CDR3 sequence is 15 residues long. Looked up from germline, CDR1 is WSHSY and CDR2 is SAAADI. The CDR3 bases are TGCGCCAGCAGGCGACTAGCGGGGGACACCGGGGAGCTGTTTTTT. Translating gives CASRRLAGDTGELFF.

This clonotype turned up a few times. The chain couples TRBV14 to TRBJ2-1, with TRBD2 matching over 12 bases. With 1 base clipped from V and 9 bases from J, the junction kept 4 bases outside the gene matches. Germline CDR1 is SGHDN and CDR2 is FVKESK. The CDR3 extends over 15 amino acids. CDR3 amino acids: CASSQGWTSGAEQFF. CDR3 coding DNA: TGTGCCAGCAGCCAAGGATGGACTAGCGGGGCTGAGCAGTTCTTC.

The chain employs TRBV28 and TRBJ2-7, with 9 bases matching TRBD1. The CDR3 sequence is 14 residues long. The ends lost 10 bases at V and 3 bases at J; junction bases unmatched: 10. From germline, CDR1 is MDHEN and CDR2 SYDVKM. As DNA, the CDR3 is TGTGCCATTGGGTCGGGACAGGGCTTCTACGAGCAGTACGTC. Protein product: CAIGSGQGFYEQYV.

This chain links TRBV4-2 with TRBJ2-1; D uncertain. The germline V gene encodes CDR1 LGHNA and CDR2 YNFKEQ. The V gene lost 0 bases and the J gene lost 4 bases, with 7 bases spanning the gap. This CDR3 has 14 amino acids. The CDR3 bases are TGTGCCAGCAGCCAAGAAAGAACATACAATGAGCAGTTCTTC. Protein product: CASSQERTYNEQFF.

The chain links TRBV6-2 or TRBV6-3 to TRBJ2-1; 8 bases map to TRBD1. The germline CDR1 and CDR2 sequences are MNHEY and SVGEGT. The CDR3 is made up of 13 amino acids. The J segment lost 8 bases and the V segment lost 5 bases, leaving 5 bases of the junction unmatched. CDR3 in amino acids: CASSPDRGDEQFF. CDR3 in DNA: TGTGCCAGCAGTCCAGACAGGGGCGATGAGCAGTTCTTC.

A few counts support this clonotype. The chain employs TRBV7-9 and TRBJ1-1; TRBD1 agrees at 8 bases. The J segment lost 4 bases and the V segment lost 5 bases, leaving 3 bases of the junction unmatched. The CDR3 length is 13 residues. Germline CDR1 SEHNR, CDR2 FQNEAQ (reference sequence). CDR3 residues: CASSKQGGTEAFF. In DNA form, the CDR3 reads TGTGCCAGCAGCAAACAGGGGGGCACTGAAGCTTTCTTT.

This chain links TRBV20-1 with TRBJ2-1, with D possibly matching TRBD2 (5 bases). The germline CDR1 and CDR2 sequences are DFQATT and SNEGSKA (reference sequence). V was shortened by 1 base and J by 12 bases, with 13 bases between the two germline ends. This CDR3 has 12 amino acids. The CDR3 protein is CSARGAGGGQFF. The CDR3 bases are TGCAGTGCTAGAGGGGCCGGAGGTGGGCAGTTCTTC.

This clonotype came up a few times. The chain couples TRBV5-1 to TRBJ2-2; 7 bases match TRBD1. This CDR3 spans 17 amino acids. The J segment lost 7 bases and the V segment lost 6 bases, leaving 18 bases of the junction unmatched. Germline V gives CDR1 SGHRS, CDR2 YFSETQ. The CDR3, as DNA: TGCGCCAGCACCTCATCCGGGACAGTGATATCGATCGGGGAGCTGTTTTTT. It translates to CASTSSGTVISIGELFF.

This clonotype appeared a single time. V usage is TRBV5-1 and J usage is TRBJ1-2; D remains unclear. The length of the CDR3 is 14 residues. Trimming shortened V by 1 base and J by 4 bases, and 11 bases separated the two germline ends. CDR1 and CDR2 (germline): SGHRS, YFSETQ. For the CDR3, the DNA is TGCGCCAGCAGCTTGAGTGCACAGACCTATGGCTACACCTTC. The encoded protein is CASSLSAQTYGYTF.

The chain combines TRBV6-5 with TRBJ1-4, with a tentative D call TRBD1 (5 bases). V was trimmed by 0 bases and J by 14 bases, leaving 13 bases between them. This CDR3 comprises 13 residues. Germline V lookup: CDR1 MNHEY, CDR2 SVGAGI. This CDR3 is CASSYSGGGHLFF. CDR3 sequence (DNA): TGTGCCAGCAGTTACTCGGGAGGCGGACACCTGTTTTTT.

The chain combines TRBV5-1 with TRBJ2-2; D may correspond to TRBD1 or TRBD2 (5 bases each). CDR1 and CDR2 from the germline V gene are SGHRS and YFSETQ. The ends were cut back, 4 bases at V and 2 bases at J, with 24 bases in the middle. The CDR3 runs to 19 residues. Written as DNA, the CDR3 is TGCGCCAGCAGCCCTACTTGGTCGACCGGGACGTCAAACACCGGGGAGCTGTTTTTT. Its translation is CASSPTWSTGTSNTGELFF.

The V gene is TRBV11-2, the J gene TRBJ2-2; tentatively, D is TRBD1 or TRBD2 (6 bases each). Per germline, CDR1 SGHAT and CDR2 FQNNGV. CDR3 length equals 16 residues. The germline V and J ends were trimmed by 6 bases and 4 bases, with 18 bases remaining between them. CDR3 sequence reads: CASSQTTGAGTGELFF. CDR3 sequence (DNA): TGTGCCAGCAGTCAAACTACGGGGGCAGGCACCGGGGAGCTGTTTTTT.

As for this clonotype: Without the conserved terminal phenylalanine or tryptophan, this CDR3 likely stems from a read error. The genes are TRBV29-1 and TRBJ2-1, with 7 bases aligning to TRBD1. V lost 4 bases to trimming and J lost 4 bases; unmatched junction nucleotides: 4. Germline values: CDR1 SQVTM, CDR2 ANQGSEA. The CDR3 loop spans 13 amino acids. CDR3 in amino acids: CSVGQGFYNEQFL. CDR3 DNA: TGCAGCGTTGGACAGGGATTTTACAATGAGCAGTTCCTC.

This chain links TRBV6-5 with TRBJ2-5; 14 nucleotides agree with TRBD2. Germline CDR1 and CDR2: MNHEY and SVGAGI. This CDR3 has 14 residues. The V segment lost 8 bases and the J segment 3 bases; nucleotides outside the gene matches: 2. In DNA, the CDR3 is TGTGCCAGCGGGACTAGCGGGGGCAAAGAGACCCAGTACTTC. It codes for CASGTSGGKETQYF.

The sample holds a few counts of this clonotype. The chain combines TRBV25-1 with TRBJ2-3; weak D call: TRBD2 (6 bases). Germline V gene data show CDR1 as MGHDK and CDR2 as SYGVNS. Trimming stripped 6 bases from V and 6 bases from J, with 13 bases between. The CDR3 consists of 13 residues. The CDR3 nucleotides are TGTGCCAGCAGCTGGGGAGGAGTGGATACGCAGTATTTT. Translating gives CASSWGGVDTQYF.

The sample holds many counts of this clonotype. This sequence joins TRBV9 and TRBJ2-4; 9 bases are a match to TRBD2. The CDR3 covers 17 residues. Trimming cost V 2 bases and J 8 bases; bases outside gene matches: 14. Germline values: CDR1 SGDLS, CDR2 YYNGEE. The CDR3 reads CASSVQPAGGPRDIQYF. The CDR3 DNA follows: TGTGCCAGCAGCGTCCAACCGGCGGGGGGGCCGAGGGACATTCAGTACTTC.

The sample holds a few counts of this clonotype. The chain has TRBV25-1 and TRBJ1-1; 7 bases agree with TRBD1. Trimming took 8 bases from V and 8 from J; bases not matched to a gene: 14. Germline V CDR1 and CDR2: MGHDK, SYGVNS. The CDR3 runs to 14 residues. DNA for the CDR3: TGTGCCAGCCCCAGGGGGGGCCAACCCGACGAAGCTTTCTTT. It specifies CASPRGGQPDEAFF.

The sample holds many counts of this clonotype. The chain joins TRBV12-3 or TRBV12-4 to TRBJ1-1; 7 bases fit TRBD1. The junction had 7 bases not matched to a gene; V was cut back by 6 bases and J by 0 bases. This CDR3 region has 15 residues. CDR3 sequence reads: CASSREDRLNTEAFF. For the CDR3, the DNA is TGTGCCAGCAGCCGAGAGGACAGGCTGAACACTGAAGCTTTCTTT.

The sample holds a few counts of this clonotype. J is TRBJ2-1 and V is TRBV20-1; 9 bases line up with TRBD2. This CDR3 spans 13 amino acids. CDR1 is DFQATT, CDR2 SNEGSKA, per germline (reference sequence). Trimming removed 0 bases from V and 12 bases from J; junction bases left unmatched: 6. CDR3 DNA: TGCAGTGCTAGAGATCCTAGCGGGGATTGGCAGTTCTTC. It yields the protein CSARDPSGDWQFF.

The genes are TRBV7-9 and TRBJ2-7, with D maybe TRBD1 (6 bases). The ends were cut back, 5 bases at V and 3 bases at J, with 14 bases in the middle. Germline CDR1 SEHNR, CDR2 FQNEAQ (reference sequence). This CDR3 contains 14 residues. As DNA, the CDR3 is TGTGCCAGCAGCGCAACGGGACAAATCTACGAGCAGTACGTC. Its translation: CASSATGQIYEQYV.

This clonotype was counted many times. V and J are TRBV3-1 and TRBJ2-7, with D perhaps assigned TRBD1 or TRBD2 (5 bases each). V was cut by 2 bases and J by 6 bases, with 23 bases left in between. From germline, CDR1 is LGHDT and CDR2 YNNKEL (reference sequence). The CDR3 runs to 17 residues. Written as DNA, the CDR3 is TGTGCCAGCAGCCAACAATCGAATAGTTTTGGTGGGGGCGAGCAGTACTTC. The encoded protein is CASSQQSNSFGGGEQYF.

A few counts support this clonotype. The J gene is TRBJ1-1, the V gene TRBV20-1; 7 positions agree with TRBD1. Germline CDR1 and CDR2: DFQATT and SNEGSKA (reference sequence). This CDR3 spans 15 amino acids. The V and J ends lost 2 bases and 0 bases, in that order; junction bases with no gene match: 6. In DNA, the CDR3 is TGCAGTGCTAGAAAGACAGGGTCCATGAACACTGAAGCTTTCTTT. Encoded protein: CSARKTGSMNTEAFF.

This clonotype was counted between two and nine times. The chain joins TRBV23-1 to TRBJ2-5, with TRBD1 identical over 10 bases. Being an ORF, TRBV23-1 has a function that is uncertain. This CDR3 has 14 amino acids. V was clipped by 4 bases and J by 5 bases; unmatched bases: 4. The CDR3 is CASSRGTGAETQYF. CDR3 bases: TGCGCCAGCAGTCGAGGGACAGGGGCCGAGACCCAGTACTTC.

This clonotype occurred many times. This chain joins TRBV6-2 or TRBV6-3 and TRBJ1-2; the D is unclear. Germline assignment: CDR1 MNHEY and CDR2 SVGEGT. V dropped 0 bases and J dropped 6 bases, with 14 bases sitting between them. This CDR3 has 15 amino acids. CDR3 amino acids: CASSYSSVTTNGYTF. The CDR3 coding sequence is TGTGCCAGCAGTTACTCCTCCGTGACCACGAATGGCTACACCTTC.

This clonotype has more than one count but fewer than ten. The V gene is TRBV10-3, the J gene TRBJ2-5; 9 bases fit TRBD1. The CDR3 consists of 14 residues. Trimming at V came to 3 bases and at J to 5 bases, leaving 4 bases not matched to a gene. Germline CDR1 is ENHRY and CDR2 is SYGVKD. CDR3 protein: CAISDTGGGETQYF. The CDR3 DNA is TGTGCCATCAGTGACACAGGGGGCGGCGAGACCCAGTACTTC.

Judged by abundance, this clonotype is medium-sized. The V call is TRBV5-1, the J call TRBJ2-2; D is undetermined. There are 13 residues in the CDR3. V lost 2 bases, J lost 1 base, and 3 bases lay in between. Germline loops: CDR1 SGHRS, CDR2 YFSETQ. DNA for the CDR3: TGCGCCAGCAGCTTAGGGAACACCGGGGAGCTGTTTTTT. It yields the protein CASSLGNTGELFF.

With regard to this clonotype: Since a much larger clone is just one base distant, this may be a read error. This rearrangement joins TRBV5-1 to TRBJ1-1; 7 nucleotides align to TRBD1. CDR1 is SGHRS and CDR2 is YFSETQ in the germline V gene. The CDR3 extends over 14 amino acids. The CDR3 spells CARSLQGYRTEAFF. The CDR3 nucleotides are TGCGCCAGAAGCTTACAGGGGTACCGCACTGAAGCTTTCTTT.

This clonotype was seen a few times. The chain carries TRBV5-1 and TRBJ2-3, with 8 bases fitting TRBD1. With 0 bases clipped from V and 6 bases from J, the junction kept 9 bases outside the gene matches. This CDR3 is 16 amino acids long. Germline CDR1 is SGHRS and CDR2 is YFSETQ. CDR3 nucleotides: TGCGCCAGCAGCTTGGCGCGGCACAGGGGGTCGGATACGCAGTATTTT. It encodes CASSLARHRGSDTQYF.

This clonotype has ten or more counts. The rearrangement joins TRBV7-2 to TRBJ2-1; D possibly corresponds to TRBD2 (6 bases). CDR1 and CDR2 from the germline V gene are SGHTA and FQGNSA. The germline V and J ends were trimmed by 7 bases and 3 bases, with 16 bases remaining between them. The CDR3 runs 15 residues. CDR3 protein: CASTRRGAFYNEQFF. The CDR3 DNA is TGTGCCAGCACGCGTCGCGGGGCGTTCTACAATGAGCAGTTCTTC.

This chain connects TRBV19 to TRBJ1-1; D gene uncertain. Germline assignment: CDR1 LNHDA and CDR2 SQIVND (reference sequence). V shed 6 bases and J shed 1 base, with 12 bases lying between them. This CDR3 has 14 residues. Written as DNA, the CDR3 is TGTGCCAGTAGCGATCTCCCCCCGAACACTGAAGCTTTCTTT. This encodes CASSDLPPNTEAFF.